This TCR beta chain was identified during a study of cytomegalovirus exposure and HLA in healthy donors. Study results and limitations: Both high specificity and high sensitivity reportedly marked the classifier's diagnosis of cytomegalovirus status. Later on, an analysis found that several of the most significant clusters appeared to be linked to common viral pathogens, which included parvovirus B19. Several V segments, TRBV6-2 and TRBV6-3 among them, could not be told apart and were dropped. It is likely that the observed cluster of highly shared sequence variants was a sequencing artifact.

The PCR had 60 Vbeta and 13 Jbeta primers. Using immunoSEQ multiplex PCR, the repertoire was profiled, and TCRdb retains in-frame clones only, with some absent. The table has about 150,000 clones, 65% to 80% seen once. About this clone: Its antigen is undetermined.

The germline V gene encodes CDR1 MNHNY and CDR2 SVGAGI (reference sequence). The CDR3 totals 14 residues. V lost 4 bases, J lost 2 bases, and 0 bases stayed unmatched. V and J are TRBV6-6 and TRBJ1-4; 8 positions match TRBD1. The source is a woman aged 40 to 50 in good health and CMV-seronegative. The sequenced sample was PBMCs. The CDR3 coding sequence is TGTGCCAGCAGTTCAGGGGGCACTAATGAAAAACTGTTTTTT. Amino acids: CASSSGGTNEKLFF.